What follows describes a single TCR beta chain. Through a sample-barcoded 5' primer and a J-beta primer mix, a second PCR was run for roughly 7 to 11 cycles. TCRdb re-analysed the 5' RACE reads in MiXCR, keeping a single row per CDR3 protein. The table records about 640,000 distinct CDR3 sequences, about 54% of them present only once. The entry originates in a study of blood T cells in healthy people across ages. CDR3 length: 16 amino acids. From germline, CDR1 is MGHRA and CDR2 YSYEKL. The V gene lost 4 bases and the J gene lost 11 bases, with 26 bases spanning the gap. The chain carries TRBV4-1 and TRBJ2-5; D may be TRBD1 or TRBD2 (5 bases each). The sequencing input was blood. This TCR was sampled from a man aged 55-75 years in good health. CDR3 bases: TGCGCCAGCAGCCGTACACAAACGGGACCCTACAATGAGCAGTACTTC. Its translation: CASSRTQTGPYNEQYF.